This TCR beta chain was observed in a study of blood T cells in healthy people across ages. Ten or more counts support this clonotype. The CDR3 has 14 residues. Germline V lookup: CDR1 SGHVS, CDR2 FQNEAQ. V was clipped by 6 bases and J by 2 bases, with 12 bases between them. A second PCR, run for roughly 7 to 11 cycles, used a sample-barcoded 5' primer plus a J-beta primer mix. MiXCR, run by TCRdb on the 5' RACE reads, gives a single entry per CDR3 protein. The table lists about 930,000 distinct CDR3 sequences, 25% to 35% of them singletons. The same data also contributed to another study, on T cells of mothers and their children. That publication notes: Donors were three healthy Caucasian mothers and their six children. Every mother supplied over 8 million TCR beta CDR3 reads and every child a few million. Related and unrelated pairs show TCR recombination output that thymic selection shapes similarly. There were no persistent microchimeric T cell clones detected.

The source material was blood. This TCR came from a woman in her thirties or forties in good health. The chain links TRBV7-8 to TRBJ2-3; the D gene is possibly TRBD2 (6 bases). Here the CDR3 DNA reads TGTGCCAGCAGAGATGGGGGGTTCACAGATACGCAGTATTTT. Translation: CASRDGGFTDTQYF.